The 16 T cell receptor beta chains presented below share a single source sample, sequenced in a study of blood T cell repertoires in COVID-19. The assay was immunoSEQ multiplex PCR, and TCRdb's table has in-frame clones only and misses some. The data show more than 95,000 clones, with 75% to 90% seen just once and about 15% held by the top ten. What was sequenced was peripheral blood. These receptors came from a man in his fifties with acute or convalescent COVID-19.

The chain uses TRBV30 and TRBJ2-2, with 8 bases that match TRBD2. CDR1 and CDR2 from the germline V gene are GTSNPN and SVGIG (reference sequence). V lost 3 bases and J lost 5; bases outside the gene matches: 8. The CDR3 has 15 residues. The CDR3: CAWSGDSGETGELFF. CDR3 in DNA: TGTGCCTGGAGCGGAGATAGCGGGGAAACCGGGGAGCTGTTTTTT.

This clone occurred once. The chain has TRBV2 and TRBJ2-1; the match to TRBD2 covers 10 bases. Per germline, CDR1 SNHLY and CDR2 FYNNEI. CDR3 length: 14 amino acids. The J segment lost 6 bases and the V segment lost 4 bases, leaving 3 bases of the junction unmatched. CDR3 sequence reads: CASSATSGFNEQFF. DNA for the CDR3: TGTGCCAGCAGTGCGACTAGCGGGTTCAATGAGCAGTTCTTC.

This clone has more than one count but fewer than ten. The CDR3 DNA is TGTGCCAGCAGCCAGAGTTTGGGTGAGGACAATGAGCAGTTCTTC. It yields the protein CASSQSLGEDNEQFF. The rearrangement joins TRBV3-1 (or the pseudogene TRBV3-2) to TRBJ2-1; D unclear. Between the trimmed V and J ends, which lost 3 bases and 5 bases, there was a span of 14 bases. Germline CDR1 LGHDT, CDR2 YNNKEL (reference sequence). The CDR3 totals 15 residues.

This CDR3 is CASSVVGWGTDTQYF. For the CDR3, the DNA is TGTGCCAGCAGCGTAGTCGGGTGGGGCACAGATACGCAGTATTTT. The chain combines TRBV9 with TRBJ2-3; no clear D gene. This CDR3 has 15 residues. V lost 0 bases, J lost 1 base, and 9 bases lay in between. Germline assignment: CDR1 SGDLS and CDR2 YYNGEE.

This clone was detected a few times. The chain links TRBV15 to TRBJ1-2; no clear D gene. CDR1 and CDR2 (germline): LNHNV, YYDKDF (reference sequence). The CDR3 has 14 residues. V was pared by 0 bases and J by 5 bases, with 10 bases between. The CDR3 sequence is CATSRDRGRYGYTF. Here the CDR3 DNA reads TGTGCCACCAGCAGAGATCGGGGAAGATATGGCTACACCTTC.

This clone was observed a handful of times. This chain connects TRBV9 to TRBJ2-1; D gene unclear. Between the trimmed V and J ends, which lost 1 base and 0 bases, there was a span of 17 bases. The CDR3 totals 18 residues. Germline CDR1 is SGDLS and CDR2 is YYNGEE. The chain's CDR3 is CASSVTRKALSSYNEQFF. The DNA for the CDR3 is TGTGCCAGCAGCGTAACGAGGAAAGCCCTGAGCTCCTACAATGAGCAGTTCTTC.

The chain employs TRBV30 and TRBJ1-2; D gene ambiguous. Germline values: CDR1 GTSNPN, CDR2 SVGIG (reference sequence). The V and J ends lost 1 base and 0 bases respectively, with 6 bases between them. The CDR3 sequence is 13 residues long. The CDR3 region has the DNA TGTGCCTGGAGTGGGACTGCTAACTATGGCTACACCTTC. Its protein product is CAWSGTANYGYTF.

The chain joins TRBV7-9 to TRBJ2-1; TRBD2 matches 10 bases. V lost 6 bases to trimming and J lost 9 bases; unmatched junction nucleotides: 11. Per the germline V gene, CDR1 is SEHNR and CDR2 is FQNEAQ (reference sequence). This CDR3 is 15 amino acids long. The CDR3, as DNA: TGTGCCAGCAGACTAGACGAAGCGGGAGGGGGTGAGCAGTTCTTC. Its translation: CASRLDEAGGGEQFF.

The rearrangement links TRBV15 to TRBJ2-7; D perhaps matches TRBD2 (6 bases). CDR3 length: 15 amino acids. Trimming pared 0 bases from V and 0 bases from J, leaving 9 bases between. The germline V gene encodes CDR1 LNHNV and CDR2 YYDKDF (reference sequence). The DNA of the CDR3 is TGTGCCACCAGCAGAGACCGGACTACCTCCTACGAGCAGTACTTC. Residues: CATSRDRTTSYEQYF.

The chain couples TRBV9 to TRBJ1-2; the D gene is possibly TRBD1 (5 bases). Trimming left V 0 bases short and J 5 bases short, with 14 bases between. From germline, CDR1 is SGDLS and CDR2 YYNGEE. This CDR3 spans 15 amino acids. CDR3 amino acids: CASSVDPGLRYGYTF. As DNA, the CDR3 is TGTGCCAGCAGCGTAGATCCAGGGCTGCGGTATGGCTACACCTTC.

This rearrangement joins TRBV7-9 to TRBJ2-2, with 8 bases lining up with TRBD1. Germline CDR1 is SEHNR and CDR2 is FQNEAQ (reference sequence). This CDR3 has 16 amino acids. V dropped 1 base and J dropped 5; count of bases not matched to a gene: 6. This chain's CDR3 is CASSLGPGGITGELFF. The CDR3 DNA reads TGTGCCAGCAGCTTAGGGCCAGGGGGCATAACCGGGGAGCTGTTTTTT.

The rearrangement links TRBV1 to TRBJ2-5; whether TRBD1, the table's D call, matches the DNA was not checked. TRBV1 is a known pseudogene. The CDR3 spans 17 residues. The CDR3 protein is CTSSRPGQQKFQETQYF. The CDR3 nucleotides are TGCACCAGCAGCCGCCCGGGACAGCAAAAATTCCAAGAGACCCAGTACTTC.

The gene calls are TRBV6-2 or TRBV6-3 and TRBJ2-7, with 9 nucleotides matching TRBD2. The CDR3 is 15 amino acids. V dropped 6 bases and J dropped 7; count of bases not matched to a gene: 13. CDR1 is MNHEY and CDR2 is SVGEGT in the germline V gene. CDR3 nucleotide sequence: TGTGCCAGCAGCCCCCTCGCGGGAGGGCCGAGGGAGCAGTACTTC. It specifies CASSPLAGGPREQYF.

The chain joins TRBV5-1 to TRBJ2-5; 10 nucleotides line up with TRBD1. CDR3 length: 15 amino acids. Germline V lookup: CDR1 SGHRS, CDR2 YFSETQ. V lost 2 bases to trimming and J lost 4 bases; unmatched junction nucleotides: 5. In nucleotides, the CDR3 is TGCGCCAGCAGCTTCCTGACAGGGGGCGGAGAGACCCAGTACTTC. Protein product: CASSFLTGGGETQYF.

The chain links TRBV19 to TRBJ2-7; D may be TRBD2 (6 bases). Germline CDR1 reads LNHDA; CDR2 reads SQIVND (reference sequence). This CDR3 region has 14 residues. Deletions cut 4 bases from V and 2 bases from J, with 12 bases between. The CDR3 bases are TGTGCCAGTAGTACCCTAGCGATCCCCTACGAGCAGTACTTC. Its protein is CASSTLAIPYEQYF. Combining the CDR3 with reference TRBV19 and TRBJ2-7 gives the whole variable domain DGGITQSPKYLFRKEGQNVTLSCEQNLNHDAMYWYRQDPGQGLRLIYYSQIVNDFQKGDIAEGYSVSREKKESFPLTVTSAQKNPTAFYLCASSTLAIPYEQYFGPGTRLTVT.

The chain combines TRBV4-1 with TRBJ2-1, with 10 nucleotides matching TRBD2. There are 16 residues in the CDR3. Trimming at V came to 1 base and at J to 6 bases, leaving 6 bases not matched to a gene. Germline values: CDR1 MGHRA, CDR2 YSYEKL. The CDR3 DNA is TGCGCCAGCAGCCAAGGTGGAACTAGCGGGACCAATGAGCAGTTCTTC. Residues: CASSQGGTSGTNEQFF.